The subject of this entry is one T cell receptor (beta chain). This specimen belongs to a study of cytomegalovirus exposure and HLA in healthy donors. The PCR contained 60 Vbeta and 13 Jbeta primers. The assay was immunoSEQ multiplex PCR, and TCRdb's table has in-frame clones only and misses some. This table holds fewer than 85,000 clones, roughly 70% found once. The CDR3 is 13 residues long. From germline, CDR1 is GTSNPN and CDR2 SVGIG (reference sequence). Unmatched junction bases numbered 6, after V lost 3 bases and J lost 8 bases. The J gene is TRBJ2-4, the V gene TRBV30, with 8 bases identical to TRBD2. Sample: PBMCs. The TCR was taken from a woman between 40 and 50 years old in good health and CMV-seropositive. The CDR3 here is CAWSGGAGYIQYF. The CDR3 DNA follows: TGTGCCTGGAGCGGGGGGGCCGGTTACATTCAGTACTTC. Combining the CDR3 with reference TRBV30 and TRBJ2-4 gives the whole variable domain SQTIHQWPATLVQPVGSPLSLECTVEGTSNPNLYWYRQAAGRGLQLLFYSVGIGQISSEVPQNLSASRPQDRQFILSSKKLLLSDSGFYLCAWSGGAGYIQYFGAGTRLSVL.